The rows below give T cell receptor beta chains drawn from one sample of a study of CD8+CD57+ T cells in acquired aplastic anemia. MiXCR was run by TCRdb on the reads, yielding one entry per CDR3 protein. The data contain roughly 16,000 distinct CDR3 sequences, 30% to 45% of them singletons. The sequenced material came from CD8+CD57+ T cells sorted from PBMCs. Every receptor here comes from a human donor with aplastic anemia. Both conserved end residues are part of each CDR3. The D gene is left open where the match is weak. Clone size is given for some rows only: seen once, a few or many times, or a class if the clone is expanded.

CDR3: CASSTFRGGLSSGNTIYF
DNA: TGTGCCAGCAGCACCTTCCGAGGGGGCCTAAGCTCTGGAAACACCATATATTTT
D: TRBD1
J: TRBJ1-3
V: TRBV11-1
size: -

CDR3: CVCRTEILTGELFF
DNA: TGCGTCTGCAGGACCGAAATCCTCACCGGGGAGCTGTTTTTT
D: -
J: TRBJ2-2
V: TRBV29-1
size: -

CDR3: CASSILVAGELFF
DNA: TGTGCCAGTAGTATCCTGGTCGCCGGGGAGCTGTTTTTT
D: -
J: TRBJ2-2
V: TRBV19
size: -

CDR3: CASGGQGDYGYTF
DNA: TGTGCCAGTGGTGGACAGGGGGACTATGGCTACACCTTC
D: TRBD1
J: TRBJ1-2
V: TRBV19
size: -

CDR3: CASSLRANYGYTF
DNA: TGCGCCAGCAGCTTGAGGGCTAACTATGGCTACACCTTC
D: -
J: TRBJ1-2
V: TRBV5-1
size: -

CDR3: CASSLDWGTPDGYTF
DNA: TGTGCCAGCAGCTTAGATTGGGGGACCCCCGATGGCTACACCTTC
D: -
J: TRBJ1-2
V: TRBV11-2
size: -

CDR3: CASSVEVGQPQHF
DNA: TGTGCCAGCAGCGTAGAGGTAGGTCAGCCCCAGCACTTT
D: -
J: TRBJ1-5
V: TRBV9
size: -

CDR3: CASSNLQAKNEKLFF
DNA: TGTGCCAGCAGCAACCTACAGGCCAAAAATGAAAAACTGTTTTTT
D: -
J: TRBJ1-4
V: TRBV9
size: few

CDR3: CASSSSGGDSYEQYF
DNA: TGTGCCAGCAGCTCGTCAGGGGGGGACTCCTACGAGCAGTACTTC
D: -
J: TRBJ2-7
V: TRBV7-9
size: -

CDR3: CSASRVDEQYF
DNA: TGCAGTGCTAGTCGGGTAGACGAGCAGTACTTC
D: -
J: TRBJ2-7
V: TRBV20-1
size: -

CDR3: CASRNTPGTRETQYF
DNA: TGTGCCAGCAGAAACACCCCCGGGACGAGGGAGACCCAGTACTTC
D: -
J: TRBJ2-5
V: TRBV2
size: once

CDR3: CATSSLGAGVNEQFF
DNA: TGTGCCACCAGCAGCTTAGGGGCAGGGGTCAATGAGCAGTTCTTC
D: -
J: TRBJ2-1
V: TRBV15
size: -

CDR3: CATSSLGVAGRPREQFF
DNA: TGTGCCACCAGCAGCTTAGGGGTAGCGGGACGACCCCGGGAGCAGTTCTTC
D: TRBD2
J: TRBJ2-1
V: TRBV15
size: -

CDR3: CSANSSYNSPLHF
DNA: TGCAGTGCTAACAGCTCCTATAATTCACCCCTCCACTTT
D: -
J: TRBJ1-6
V: TRBV20-1
size: few

CDR3: CSAEAVGEDTEAFF
DNA: TGCAGTGCTGAGGCAGTTGGGGAGGACACTGAAGCTTTCTTT
D: -
J: TRBJ1-1
V: TRBV20-1
size: few

CDR3: CASSAWTSGSKYEQYF
DNA: TGCGCCAGCAGCGCTTGGACTAGCGGGAGTAAATACGAGCAGTACTTC
D: TRBD2
J: TRBJ2-7
V: TRBV10-1
size: -

CDR3: CASSSAEGLYEQYF
DNA: TGCGCCAGCAGCTCGGCAGAAGGACTCTACGAGCAGTACTTC
D: -
J: TRBJ2-7
V: TRBV5-1
size: -

CDR3: CASSFRGRSYEQYF
DNA: TGTGCCAGCAGCTTCCGGGGTCGCTCCTACGAGCAGTACTTC
D: -
J: TRBJ2-7
V: TRBV5-4
size: once

CDR3: CASSPLGTSLGETQYF
DNA: TGCGCCAGCAGCCCTTTGGGGACAAGCCTTGGAGAGACCCAGTACTTC
D: -
J: TRBJ2-5
V: TRBV5-1
size: few

CDR3: CASARQGRETQYF
DNA: TGTGCCAGCGCCAGACAGGGACGGGAGACCCAGTACTTC
D: TRBD1
J: TRBJ2-5
V: TRBV25-1
size: few

CDR3: CASSANAGTGFNEQFF
DNA: TGTGCCAGCAGTGCCAACGCCGGGACGGGGTTCAATGAGCAGTTCTTC
D: -
J: TRBJ2-1
V: TRBV10-3
size: -

CDR3: CASSELAGRVYNEQFF
DNA: TGCGCCAGCAGTGAGCTAGCGGGACGCGTTTACAATGAGCAGTTCTTC
D: TRBD2
J: TRBJ2-1
V: TRBV10-2
size: few

CDR3: CSVDKEGSGPSTDTQYF
DNA: TGCAGCGTTGATAAGGAAGGTAGCGGGCCTAGCACAGATACGCAGTATTTT
D: TRBD2
J: TRBJ2-3
V: TRBV29-1
size: many

CDR3: CASSILSQGGLYEQYF
DNA: TGTGCCAGTAGTATTCTCAGCCAGGGTGGTCTCTACGAGCAGTACTTC
D: -
J: TRBJ2-7
V: TRBV19
size: many

CDR3: CASSLIVVGDTQYF
DNA: TGTGCCAGCAGCTTAATTGTGGTGGGAGATACGCAGTATTTT
D: -
J: TRBJ2-3
V: TRBV7-9
size: -

CDR3: CASSGQGRGTGANVLTF
DNA: TGTGCCAGCAGCGGACAGGGTCGAGGAACTGGGGCCAACGTCCTGACTTTC
D: TRBD1
J: TRBJ2-6
V: TRBV14
size: few

CDR3: CASSSGDQPQHF
DNA: TGTGCCAGCAGCTCCGGGGATCAGCCCCAGCATTTT
D: -
J: TRBJ1-5
V: TRBV7-2
size: -

CDR3: CSASLYDYEQYF
DNA: TGCAGTGCCAGCTTATATGATTACGAGCAGTACTTC
D: -
J: TRBJ2-7
V: TRBV20-1
size: -

CDR3: CATSSYSLWGVTDTQYF
DNA: TGTGCCACCAGCAGTTACTCCCTATGGGGGGTTACAGATACGCAGTATTTT
D: -
J: TRBJ2-3
V: TRBV15
size: -

CDR3: CASSYRVGNQPQHF
DNA: TGTGCCAGCAGTTACAGGGTAGGCAATCAGCCCCAGCATTTT
D: -
J: TRBJ1-5
V: TRBV6-5
size: many

CDR3: CSVVGQGLPTDTQYF
DNA: TGCAGCGTAGTCGGACAGGGCTTACCCACAGATACGCAGTATTTT
D: TRBD1
J: TRBJ2-3
V: TRBV29-1
size: few

CDR3: CATSSSDRPLYEQYF
DNA: TGTGCCACCAGCAGCTCCGACAGGCCTCTCTACGAGCAGTACTTC
D: -
J: TRBJ2-7
V: TRBV15
size: few

CDR3: CASSALTAEAFF
DNA: TGCGCCAGCAGCGCTCTGACAGCTGAAGCTTTCTTT
D: -
J: TRBJ1-1
V: TRBV4-1
size: -

CDR3: CATSIHRGHGFAGELFF
DNA: TGTGCCACCAGCATTCACAGGGGGCATGGGTTCGCCGGGGAGCTGTTTTTT
D: TRBD1
J: TRBJ2-2
V: TRBV15
size: -

CDR3: CASSYSGTTYEQYF
DNA: TGTGCCAGCAGTTATAGCGGGACTACCTACGAGCAGTACTTC
D: TRBD2
J: TRBJ2-7
V: TRBV12-3/TRBV12-4
size: -

CDR3: CASSPSWGANTEAFF
DNA: TGTGCCAGCAGCCCCTCCTGGGGCGCCAACACTGAAGCTTTCTTT
D: -
J: TRBJ1-1
V: TRBV7-9
size: -

CDR3: CASNNPTSGGANTQYF
DNA: TGTGCCAGCAATAACCCGACTAGCGGGGGGGCAAATACGCAGTATTTT
D: TRBD2
J: TRBJ2-3
V: TRBV6-6
size: many

CDR3: CASSTQGAGELFF
DNA: TGTGCCAGTAGTACCCAGGGCGCCGGGGAGCTGTTTTTT
D: -
J: TRBJ2-2
V: TRBV19
size: many

CDR3: CSAREQGGYGYTF
DNA: TGCAGTGCTAGAGAACAGGGTGGCTATGGCTACACCTTC
D: -
J: TRBJ1-2
V: TRBV20-1
size: -

CDR3: CASSYLGGDERFF
DNA: TGTGCCAGCAGCTACCTGGGGGGTGATGAGCGGTTCTTC
D: -
J: TRBJ2-1
V: TRBV7-3
size: -

CDR3: CAIRGQGADEQYF
DNA: TGTGCCATCAGGGGACAGGGGGCTGACGAGCAGTACTTC
D: TRBD1
J: TRBJ2-7
V: TRBV10-3
size: many

CDR3: CASSHDSGGAPSTDTQYF
DNA: TGTGCCAGCAGCCATGATAGCGGGGGGGCCCCTAGCACAGATACGCAGTATTTT
D: TRBD2
J: TRBJ2-3
V: TRBV4-2
size: many